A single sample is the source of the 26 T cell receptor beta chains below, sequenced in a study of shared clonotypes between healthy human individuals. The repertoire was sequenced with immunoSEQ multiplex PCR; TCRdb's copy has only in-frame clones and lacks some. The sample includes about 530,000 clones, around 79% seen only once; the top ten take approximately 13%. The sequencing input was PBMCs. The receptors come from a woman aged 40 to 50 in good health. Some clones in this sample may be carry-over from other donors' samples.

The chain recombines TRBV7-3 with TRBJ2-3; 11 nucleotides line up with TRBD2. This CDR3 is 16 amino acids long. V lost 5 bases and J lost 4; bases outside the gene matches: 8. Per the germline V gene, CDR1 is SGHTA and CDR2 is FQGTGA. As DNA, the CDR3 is TGTGCCAGCAGCGCCGCCGTAGCGGGAGGGGCAGATACGCAGTATTTT. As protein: CASSAAVAGGADTQYF. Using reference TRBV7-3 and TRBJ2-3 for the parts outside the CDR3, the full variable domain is GAGVSQTPSNKVTEKGKYVELRCDPISGHTALYWYRQSLGQGPEFLIYFQGTGAADDSGLPNDRFFAVRPEGSVSTLKIQRTERGDSAVYLCASSAAVAGGADTQYFGPGTRLTVL.

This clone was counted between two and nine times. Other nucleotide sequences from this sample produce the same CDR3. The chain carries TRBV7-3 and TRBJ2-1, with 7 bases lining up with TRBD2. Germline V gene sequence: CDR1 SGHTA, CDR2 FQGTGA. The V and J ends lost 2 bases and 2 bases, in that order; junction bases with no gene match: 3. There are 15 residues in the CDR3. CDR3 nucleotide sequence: TGTGCCAGCAGCTTAGTGGGGGGGACCTACAATGAGCAGTTCTTC. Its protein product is CASSLVGGTYNEQFF.

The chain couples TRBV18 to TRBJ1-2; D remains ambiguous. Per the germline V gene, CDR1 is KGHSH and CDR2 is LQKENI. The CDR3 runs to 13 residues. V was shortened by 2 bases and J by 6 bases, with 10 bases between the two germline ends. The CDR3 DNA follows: TGTGCCAGCTCACCATCGAAGGAGAATGGCTACACCTTC. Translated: CASSPSKENGYTF.

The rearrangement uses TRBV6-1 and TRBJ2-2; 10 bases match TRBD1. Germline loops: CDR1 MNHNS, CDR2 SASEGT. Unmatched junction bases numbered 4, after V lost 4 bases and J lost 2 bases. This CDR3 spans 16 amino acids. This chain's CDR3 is CASSVGTGVNTGELFF. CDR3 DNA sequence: TGTGCCAGCAGTGTGGGGACAGGGGTAAACACCGGGGAGCTGTTTTTT.

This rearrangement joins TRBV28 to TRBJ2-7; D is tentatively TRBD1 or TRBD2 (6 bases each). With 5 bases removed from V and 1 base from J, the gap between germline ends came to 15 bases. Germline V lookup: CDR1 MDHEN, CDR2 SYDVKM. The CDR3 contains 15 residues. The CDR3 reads CASSPRGEASYEQYF. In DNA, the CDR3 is TGTGCCAGCAGTCCTAGGGGGGAGGCGTCCTACGAGCAGTACTTC.

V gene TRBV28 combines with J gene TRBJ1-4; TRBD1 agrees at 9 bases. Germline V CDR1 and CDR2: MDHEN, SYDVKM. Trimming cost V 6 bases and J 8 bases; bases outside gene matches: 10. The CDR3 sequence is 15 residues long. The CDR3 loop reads CASRNTGGAGEKLFF. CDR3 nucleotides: TGTGCCAGCAGAAATACAGGGGGCGCGGGCGAAAAACTGTTTTTT.

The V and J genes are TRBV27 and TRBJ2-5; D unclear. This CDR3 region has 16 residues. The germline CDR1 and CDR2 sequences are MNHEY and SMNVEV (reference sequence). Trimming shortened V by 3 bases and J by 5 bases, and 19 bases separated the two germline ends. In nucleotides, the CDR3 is TGTGCCAGCAGTTTCAATCCACAGCCAGGTGCGGAGACCCAGTACTTC. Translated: CASSFNPQPGAETQYF.

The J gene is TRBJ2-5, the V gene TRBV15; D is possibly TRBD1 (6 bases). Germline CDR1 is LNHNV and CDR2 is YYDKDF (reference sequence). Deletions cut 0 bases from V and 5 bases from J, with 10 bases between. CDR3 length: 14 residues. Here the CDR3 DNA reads TGTGCCACCAGCAGAGACAATCAGGGGGAGACCCAGTACTTC. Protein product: CATSRDNQGETQYF.

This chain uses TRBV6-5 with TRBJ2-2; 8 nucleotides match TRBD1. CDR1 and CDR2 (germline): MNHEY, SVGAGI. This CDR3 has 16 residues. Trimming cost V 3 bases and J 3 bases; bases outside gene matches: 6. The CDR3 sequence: CASSYSRGRDTGELFF. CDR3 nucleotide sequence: TGTGCCAGCAGTTATTCCAGGGGGCGGGACACCGGGGAGCTGTTTTTT.

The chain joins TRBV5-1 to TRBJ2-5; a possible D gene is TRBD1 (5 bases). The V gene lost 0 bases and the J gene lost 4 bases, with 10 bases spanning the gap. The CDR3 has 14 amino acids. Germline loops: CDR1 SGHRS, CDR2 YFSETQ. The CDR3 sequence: CASSLGLRGETQYF. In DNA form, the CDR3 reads TGCGCCAGCAGCTTGGGGCTAAGGGGAGAGACCCAGTACTTC.

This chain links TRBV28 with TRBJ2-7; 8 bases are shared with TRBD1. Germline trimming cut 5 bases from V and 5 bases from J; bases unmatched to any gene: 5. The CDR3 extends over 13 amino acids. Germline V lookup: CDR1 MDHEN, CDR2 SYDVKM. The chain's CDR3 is CASSTTDRDEQYF. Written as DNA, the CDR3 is TGTGCCAGCAGTACCACGGACAGGGACGAGCAGTACTTC.

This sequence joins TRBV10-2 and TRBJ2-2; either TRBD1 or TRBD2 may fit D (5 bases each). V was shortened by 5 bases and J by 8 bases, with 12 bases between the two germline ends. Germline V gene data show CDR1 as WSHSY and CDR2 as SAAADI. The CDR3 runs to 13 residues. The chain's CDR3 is CASSPSRGGELFF. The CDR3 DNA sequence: TGCGCCAGCAGTCCCTCGAGGGGTGGGGAGCTGTTTTTT.

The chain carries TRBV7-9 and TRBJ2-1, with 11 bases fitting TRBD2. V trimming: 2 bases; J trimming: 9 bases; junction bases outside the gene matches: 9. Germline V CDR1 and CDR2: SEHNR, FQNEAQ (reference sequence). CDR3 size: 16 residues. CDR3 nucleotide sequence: TGTGCCAGCAGCTTACGGGGTAGCGGGAGGGCCGGTGAGCAGTTCTTC. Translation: CASSLRGSGRAGEQFF.

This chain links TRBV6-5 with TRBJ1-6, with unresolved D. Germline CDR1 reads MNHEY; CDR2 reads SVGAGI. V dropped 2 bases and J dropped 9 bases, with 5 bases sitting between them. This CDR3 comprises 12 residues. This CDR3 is CASSYLGSPLHF. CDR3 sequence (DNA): TGTGCCAGCAGTTACCTTGGTTCACCCCTCCACTTT.

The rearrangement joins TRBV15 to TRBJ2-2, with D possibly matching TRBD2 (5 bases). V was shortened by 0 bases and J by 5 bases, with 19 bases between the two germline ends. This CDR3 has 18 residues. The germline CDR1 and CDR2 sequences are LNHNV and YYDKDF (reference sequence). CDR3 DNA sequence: TGTGCCACCAGCAGAGATCCCCTAGGTGGAGGTCGGACCGGGGAGCTGTTTTTT. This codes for CATSRDPLGGGRTGELFF.

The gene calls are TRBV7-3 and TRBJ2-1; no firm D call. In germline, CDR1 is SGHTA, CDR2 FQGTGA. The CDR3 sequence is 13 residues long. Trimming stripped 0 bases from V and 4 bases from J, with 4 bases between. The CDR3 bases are TGTGCCAGCAGCTTAACTAGTTACAATGAGCAGTTCTTC. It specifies CASSLTSYNEQFF.

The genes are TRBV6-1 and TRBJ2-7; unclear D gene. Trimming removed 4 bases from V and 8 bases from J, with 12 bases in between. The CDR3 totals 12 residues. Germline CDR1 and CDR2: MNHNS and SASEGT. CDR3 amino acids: CASSVGNNQQYF. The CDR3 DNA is TGTGCCAGCAGTGTAGGTAACAATCAGCAGTACTTC.

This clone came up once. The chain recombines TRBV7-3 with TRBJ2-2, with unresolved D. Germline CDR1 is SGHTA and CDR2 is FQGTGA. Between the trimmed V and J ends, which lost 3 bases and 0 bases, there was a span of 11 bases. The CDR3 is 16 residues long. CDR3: CASSLMATSNTGELFF. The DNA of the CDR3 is TGTGCCAGCAGCTTGATGGCCACCTCGAACACCGGGGAGCTGTTTTTT. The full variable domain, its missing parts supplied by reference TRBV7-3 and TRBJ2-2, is GAGVSQTPSNKVTEKGKYVELRCDPISGHTALYWYRQSLGQGPEFLIYFQGTGAADDSGLPNDRFFAVRPEGSVSTLKIQRTERGDSAVYLCASSLMATSNTGELFFGEGSRLTVL.

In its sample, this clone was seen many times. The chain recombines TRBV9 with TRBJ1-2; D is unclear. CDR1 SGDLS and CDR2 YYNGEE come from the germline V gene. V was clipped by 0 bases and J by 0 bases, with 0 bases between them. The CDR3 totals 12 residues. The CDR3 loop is CASSVANYGYTF. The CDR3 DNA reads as TGTGCCAGCAGCGTAGCTAACTATGGCTACACCTTC. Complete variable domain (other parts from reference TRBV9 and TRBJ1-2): DSGVTQTPKHLITATGQRVTLRCSPRSGDLSVYWYQQSLDQGLQFLIQYYNGEERAKGNILERFSAQQFPDLHSELNLSSLELGDSALYFCASSVANYGYTFGSGTRLTVV.

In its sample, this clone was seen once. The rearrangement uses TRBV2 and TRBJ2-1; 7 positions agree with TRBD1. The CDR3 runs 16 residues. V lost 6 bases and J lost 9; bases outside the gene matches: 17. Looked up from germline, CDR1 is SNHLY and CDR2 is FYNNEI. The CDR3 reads CASRDGAGTVITEQFF. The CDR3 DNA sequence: TGTGCCAGCAGAGATGGAGCCGGGACAGTGATCACTGAGCAGTTCTTC.

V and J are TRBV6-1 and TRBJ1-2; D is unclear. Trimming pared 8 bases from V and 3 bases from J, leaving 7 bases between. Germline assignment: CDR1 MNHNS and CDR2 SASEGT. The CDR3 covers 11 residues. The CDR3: CASGKDYGYTF. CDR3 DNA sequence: TGTGCCAGCGGTAAGGACTATGGCTACACCTTC.

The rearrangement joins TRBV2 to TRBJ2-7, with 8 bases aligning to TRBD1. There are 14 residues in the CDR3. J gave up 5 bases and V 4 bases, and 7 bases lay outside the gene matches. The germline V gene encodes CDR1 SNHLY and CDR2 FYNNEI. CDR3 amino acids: CASSALDRVHEQYF. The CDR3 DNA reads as TGTGCCAGCAGTGCACTGGACAGGGTGCACGAGCAGTACTTC.

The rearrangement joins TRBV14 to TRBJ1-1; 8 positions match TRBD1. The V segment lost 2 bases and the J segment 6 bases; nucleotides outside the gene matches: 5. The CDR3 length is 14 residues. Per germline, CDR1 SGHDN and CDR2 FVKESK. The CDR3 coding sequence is TGTGCCAGCAGCCAATTCCAGGGGGCTGCTGAAGCTTTCTTT. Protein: CASSQFQGAAEAFF.

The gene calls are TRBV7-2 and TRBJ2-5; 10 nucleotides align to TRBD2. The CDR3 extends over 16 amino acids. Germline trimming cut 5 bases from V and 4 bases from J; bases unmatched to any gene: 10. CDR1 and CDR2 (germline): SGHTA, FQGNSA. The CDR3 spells CASSIPSGRGGETQYF. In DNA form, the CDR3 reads TGTGCCAGCAGCATTCCTAGCGGGAGAGGGGGAGAGACCCAGTACTTC.

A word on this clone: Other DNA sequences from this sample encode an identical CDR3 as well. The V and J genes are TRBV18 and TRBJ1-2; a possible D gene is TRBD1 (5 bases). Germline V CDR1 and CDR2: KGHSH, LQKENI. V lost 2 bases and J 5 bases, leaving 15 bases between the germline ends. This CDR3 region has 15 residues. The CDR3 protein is CASSPSGQGGYGYTF. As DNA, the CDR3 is TGTGCCAGCTCACCAAGTGGTCAGGGTGGGTATGGCTACACCTTC.

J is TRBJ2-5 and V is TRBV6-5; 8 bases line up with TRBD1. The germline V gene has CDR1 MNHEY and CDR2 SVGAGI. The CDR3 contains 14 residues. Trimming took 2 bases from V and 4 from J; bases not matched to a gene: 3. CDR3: CASSYGTGGETQYF. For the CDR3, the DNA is TGTGCCAGCAGTTACGGGACAGGAGGAGAGACCCAGTACTTC.